A selection of T cell receptor beta chains follows, all from one sample in a study of metastatic and nonmetastatic thyroid tumors. TCRdb reanalyzed the PCR reads via MiXCR. This sample carries approximately 90,000 clones, approximately 9% of them seen once, and the ten largest clones take approximately 10%. The specimen was blood. These receptors all come from a female donor with papillary thyroid cancer or a benign thyroid nodule (not recorded which). Some clones in this sample may be carry-over from other donors' samples. Both conserved end residues are part of each CDR3. A D gene is named only where the DNA matches it firmly. Only some rows state a clone size, as once, few, many or a class for expanded clones.

abundance,v_gene,d_gene,j_gene,CDR3aa,CDR3nt
many,TRBV7-9,-,TRBJ2-5,CASSFSGETQYF,TGTGCCAGCAGCTTCAGTGGGGAGACCCAGTACTTC
many,TRBV2,-,TRBJ1-1,CASSDLEAFF,TGTGCCAGCAGTGACCTTGAAGCTTTCTTT
many,TRBV7-8,-,TRBJ1-1,CASSPPPNTEAFF,TGTGCCAGCAGTCCCCCTCCAAACACTGAAGCTTTCTTT
many,TRBV5-1,-,TRBJ2-7,CASSALTSGPGEQYF,TGCGCCAGCAGCGCCCTAACCTCAGGGCCCGGAGAGCAGTACTTC
many,TRBV19,-,TRBJ2-7,CASSDTRYEQYF,TGTGCCAGTAGTGACACCCGCTACGAGCAGTACTTC
many,TRBV12-3/TRBV12-4,-,TRBJ1-2,CASRQENYGYTF,TGTGCCAGCAGACAGGAGAACTATGGCTACACCTTC
many,TRBV6-1,-,TRBJ1-5,CASRGDDHRGNQPQHF,TGTGCCAGCAGGGGAGACGACCACCGCGGCAATCAGCCCCAGCATTTT
few,TRBV3-1,TRBD1,TRBJ1-2,CASSHSDRGTYGYTF,TGTGCCAGCAGCCACTCAGACAGGGGCACCTATGGCTACACCTTC
many,TRBV7-9,TRBD2,TRBJ2-5,CASSSSGGGGETQYF,TGTGCCAGCAGCTCCTCGGGCGGGGGAGGAGAGACCCAGTACTTC
many,TRBV6-6,-,TRBJ2-5,CASSYSSNREKETQYF,TGTGCCAGCAGTTACTCGAGTAACAGAGAGAAAGAGACCCAGTACTTC
many,TRBV7-3,-,TRBJ1-2,CASSPPAGRGGYTF,TGTGCCAGCAGCCCTCCCGCGGGGCGCGGGGGCTACACCTTC
many,TRBV24-1,-,TRBJ2-2,CATSDRPRELFF,TGTGCCACCAGTGACCGCCCCCGGGAGCTGTTTTTT
many,TRBV30,-,TRBJ2-5,CAWSVSPPQETQYF,TGTGCCTGGAGTGTGTCGCCTCCCCAAGAGACCCAGTACTTC
many,TRBV4-1,TRBD2,TRBJ2-7,CASTPSYPGLAGSYEQYF,TGCGCCAGCACCCCCTCCTACCCGGGACTAGCGGGATCCTACGAGCAGTACTTC
many,TRBV7-2,-,TRBJ1-1,CASSLAVRGGAFF,TGTGCCAGCAGCTTAGCGGTAAGGGGAGGAGCTTTCTTT
many,TRBV20-1,TRBD1,TRBJ1-1,CSSEGQGFEAFF,TGCAGTTCAGAGGGACAGGGTTTTGAAGCTTTCTTT
many,TRBV11-2,TRBD2,TRBJ2-3,CASSLSSAGGGTDTQYF,TGTGCCAGCAGCCTCTCGTCAGCGGGGGGGGGCACAGATACGCAGTATTTT
many,TRBV11-2,TRBD2,TRBJ2-2,CASSRGLADDTGELFF,TGTGCCAGCAGCAGAGGACTAGCGGATGACACCGGGGAGCTGTTTTTT
medium-sized,TRBV6-6,TRBD1,TRBJ2-7,CASSYSTGGYEQYF,TGTGCCAGCAGTTACTCGACAGGGGGCTACGAGCAGTACTTC
many,TRBV11-2,-,TRBJ1-4,CASSRDFDNEKLFF,TGTGCCAGCAGTCGGGACTTCGATAATGAAAAACTGTTTTTT
-,TRBV20-1,TRBD1,TRBJ2-7,CSARPGTGSSYEQYF,TGCAGTGCTAGGCCCGGGACAGGGAGCTCCTACGAGCAGTACTTC
many,TRBV6-1,TRBD2,TRBJ2-5,CASIWTSGGALGETQYF,TGTGCCAGCATATGGACTAGCGGGGGGGCCTTAGGAGAGACCCAGTACTTC
-,TRBV20-1,TRBD2,TRBJ2-5,CSASASGASTTQYF,TGCAGTGCTAGTGCTAGCGGGGCCTCAACGACCCAGTACTTC